Presented here are 32 T cell receptor beta chains from one specimen sequenced in a study of blood T cell repertoires in COVID-19. Profiled with immunoSEQ multiplex PCR; TCRdb holds only in-frame clones, not every one. This sample yields hundreds of thousands of clones, of which approximately 92% are seen a single time; 2.4% belongs to the top ten. Sequenced input: PBMCs or T cells enriched from blood (not recorded which). The source of these receptors is a young woman who had recovered from COVID-19.

V gene TRBV5-8 combines with J gene TRBJ1-3; unclear D gene. Trimming left V 0 bases short and J 3 bases short, with 4 bases between. Germline V gene data show CDR1 as SGHTS and CDR2 as YDEGEE. The CDR3 extends over 13 amino acids. The CDR3 coding sequence is TGTGCCAGCAGCTTGGATAGTGGAAACACCATATATTTT. Translating gives CASSLDSGNTIYF.

The CDR3 spells CASSLDPGRGGATYGYTF. DNA for the CDR3: TGTGCCAGCAGCTTAGACCCTGGCCGGGGCGGGGCGACCTATGGCTACACCTTC. This chain uses TRBV7-6 with TRBJ1-2, with D possibly TRBD1 on 5 matching bases. V was clipped by 1 base and J by 4 bases, with 22 bases between them. The CDR3 is 18 amino acids. The germline gives CDR1 SGHVS, CDR2 FNYEAQ.

This chain joins TRBV9 and TRBJ1-3, with TRBD1 as a possible D gene (6 bases). From germline, CDR1 is SGDLS and CDR2 YYNGEE. The CDR3 runs to 14 residues. V was cut by 3 bases and J by 15 bases, with 22 bases left in between. CDR3 sequence (DNA): TGTGCCAGCAGCGCTCAAGGGACACGGAGCCCCACATATTTT. It encodes CASSAQGTRSPTYF.

V and J are TRBV11-1 and TRBJ1-6, with D hard to call. This CDR3 is built from 13 residues. The ends were cut back, 2 bases at V and 8 bases at J, with 7 bases in the middle. Germline V CDR1 and CDR2: SGHAT, FQDESV (reference sequence). The CDR3 nucleotides are TGTGCCAGCAGCTTAACTACCGATTCACCCCTCCACTTT. As protein: CASSLTTDSPLHF.

The chain couples TRBV7-9 to TRBJ2-1, with D tentatively TRBD2 (6 bases). CDR1 SEHNR and CDR2 FQNEAQ come from the germline V gene (reference sequence). Trimming left V 7 bases short and J 4 bases short, with 23 bases between. The CDR3 is 17 residues long. The CDR3 nucleotides are TGTGCCAGCACTCCTCTAAGCCGGGGTGCGGGGTACAATGAGCAGTTCTTC. It codes for CASTPLSRGAGYNEQFF.

The V and J genes are TRBV6-6 and TRBJ2-7; tentatively, D is TRBD2 (5 bases). The V gene lost 7 bases and the J gene lost 11 bases, with 18 bases spanning the gap. Germline V gene sequence: CDR1 MNHNY, CDR2 SVGAGI (reference sequence). This CDR3 region has 12 residues. The CDR3 nucleotides are TGTGCCAGCACCAACCGGACTTCGCGGAAGTACTTC. Its protein is CASTNRTSRKYF.

This clone occurred a few times. The same CDR3 also results from other DNA sequences found in this sample. This sequence joins TRBV12-3 or TRBV12-4 and TRBJ1-5; D not resolved. Trimming pared 3 bases from V and 4 bases from J, leaving 7 bases between. This CDR3 contains 13 residues. The CDR3 nucleotides read TGTGCCAGCAGTTTGGCAGGAAATCAGCCCCAGCATTTT. Translation: CASSLAGNQPQHF.

This clone was observed a handful of times. This sequence joins TRBV4-1 and TRBJ1-1; weak D call: TRBD1 (6 bases). Germline V gives CDR1 MGHRA, CDR2 YSYEKL. V was clipped by 1 base and J by 1 base, with 7 bases between them. CDR3 length: 14 residues. DNA for the CDR3: TGCGCCAGCAGCCAAGCGACAGGGAACACTGAAGCTTTCTTT. This translates into CASSQATGNTEAFF.

The rearrangement joins TRBV25-1 to TRBJ1-2; 8 positions match TRBD1. The V segment lost 2 bases and the J segment 5 bases; nucleotides outside the gene matches: 10. This CDR3 contains 16 residues. Germline CDR1 is MGHDK and CDR2 is SYGVNS. CDR3 sequence reads: CASSERSAGGYYGYTF. For the CDR3, the DNA is TGTGCCAGCAGTGAACGCTCGGCAGGGGGCTATTATGGCTACACCTTC.

This clone was counted once. The chain joins TRBV7-6 to TRBJ2-5, with TRBD1 as a possible D gene (5 bases). Deletions cut 3 bases from V and 2 bases from J, with 7 bases between. The CDR3 is made up of 13 amino acids. Germline lookup yields CDR1 SGHVS and CDR2 FNYEAQ. CDR3 protein: CASSFDRQETQYF. The CDR3 bases are TGTGCCAGCAGCTTCGACAGACAAGAGACCCAGTACTTC.

This rearrangement joins TRBV14 to TRBJ1-1, with 10 bases that match TRBD1. This CDR3 has 15 residues. CDR1 is SGHDN and CDR2 is FVKESK in the germline V gene. The trim removed 4 bases at V and 1 base at J, leaving 3 bases unmatched. This chain's CDR3 is CASSPRTGGNTEAFF. CDR3 DNA sequence: TGTGCCAGCAGCCCTAGGACAGGGGGGAACACTGAAGCTTTCTTT.

In nucleotides, the CDR3 is TGTGCCAGCAGCTTGGAGGGGCCGGACACCGGGGAGCTGTTTTTT. Translation gives CASSLEGPDTGELFF. The chain couples TRBV13 to TRBJ2-2, with D perhaps matching TRBD2 (6 bases). CDR3 length: 15 amino acids. V was pared by 3 bases and J by 3 bases, with 11 bases between. CDR1 PRHDT and CDR2 FYEKMQ come from the germline V gene (reference sequence).

The J gene is TRBJ1-6, the V gene TRBV9, with TRBD1 matching 10 bases. Germline loops: CDR1 SGDLS, CDR2 YYNGEE. CDR3 length equals 15 residues. V lost 4 bases, J lost 5 bases, and 3 bases stayed unmatched. CDR3: CASSSGTGDNSPLHF. CDR3 coding DNA: TGTGCCAGCAGCTCTGGGACAGGGGATAATTCACCCCTCCACTTT. Filled out from reference TRBV9 and TRBJ1-6, the complete variable domain reads DSGVTQTPKHLITATGQRVTLRCSPRSGDLSVYWYQQSLDQGLQFLIQYYNGEERAKGNILERFSAQQFPDLHSELNLSSLELGDSALYFCASSSGTGDNSPLHFGNGTRLTVT.

This sequence joins TRBV11-2 and TRBJ1-2; weak D call: TRBD1 (5 bases). The germline gives CDR1 SGHAT, CDR2 FQNNGV. The V gene lost 5 bases and the J gene lost 7 bases, with 14 bases spanning the gap. The CDR3 consists of 13 residues. The CDR3 DNA is TGTGCCAGCAGCCTTACAGGCGAAGTTGGCTACACCTTC. The encoded protein is CASSLTGEVGYTF. Filled out from reference TRBV11-2 and TRBJ1-2, the complete variable domain reads EAGVAQSPRYKIIEKRQSVAFWCNPISGHATLYWYQQILGQGPKLLIQFQNNGVVDDSQLPKDRFSAERLKGVDSTLKIQPAKLEDSAVYLCASSLTGEVGYTFGSGTRLTVV.

The J gene is TRBJ1-4, the V gene TRBV2; D unclear. The germline V gene encodes CDR1 SNHLY and CDR2 FYNNEI. V lost 9 bases and J lost 0, with 8 bases in between. This CDR3 contains 13 residues. The CDR3 sequence: CASGFSTNEKLFF. CDR3 nucleotide sequence: TGTGCCAGTGGCTTCTCAACTAATGAAAAACTGTTTTTT.

The chain combines TRBV5-4 with TRBJ2-5; D is uncertain. This CDR3 is built from 13 residues. CDR1 is SGHNT, CDR2 YYREEE, per germline (reference sequence). V lost 4 bases to trimming and J lost 5 bases, with 12 bases between them. The CDR3 DNA sequence: TGTGCCAGCAGCCCCAACCCGGTCGAGACCCAGTACTTC. Translating gives CASSPNPVETQYF. Drawing the rest from reference TRBV5-4 and TRBJ2-5, the complete variable domain is ETGVTQSPTHLIKTRGQQVTLRCSSQSGHNTVSWYQQALGQGPQFIFQYYREEENGRGNFPPRFSGLQFPNYSSELNVNALELDDSALYLCASSPNPVETQYFGPGTRLLVL.

J is TRBJ1-6 and V is TRBV7-9; 7 bases map to TRBD1. This CDR3 has 16 residues. V dropped 5 bases and J dropped 9; count of bases not matched to a gene: 13. The germline V gene has CDR1 SEHNR and CDR2 FQNEAQ (reference sequence). The CDR3 nucleotides read TGTGCCAGCAGCCTACGCCTCGGGACAGTCAGTTCACCCCTCCACTTT. As protein: CASSLRLGTVSSPLHF.

The chain combines TRBV27 with TRBJ1-6; D possibly corresponds to TRBD1 (6 bases). V gave up 7 bases and J gave up 4 bases, with 11 bases separating them. Germline V gene sequence: CDR1 MNHEY, CDR2 SMNVEV (reference sequence). The CDR3 consists of 14 residues. CDR3 loop: CASTPGTYNSPLHF. In nucleotides, the CDR3 is TGTGCCAGCACCCCCGGGACATATAATTCACCCCTCCACTTT.

This clone was seen just once. This rearrangement joins TRBV7-8 to TRBJ1-4; D unclear. Trimming stripped 4 bases from V and 4 bases from J, with 7 bases between. CDR3 size: 13 residues. The germline V gene encodes CDR1 SGHVS and CDR2 FQNEAQ. The CDR3 DNA follows: TGTGCCAGCAGCTGGCAGATTAATGAAAAACTGTTTTTT. Residues: CASSWQINEKLFF. Full variable domain (outside the CDR3, taken from reference TRBV7-8 and TRBJ1-4): GAGVSQSPRYKVAKRGQDVALRCDPISGHVSLFWYQQALGQGPEFLTYFQNEAQLDKSGLPSDRFFAERPEGSVSTLKIQRTQQEDSAVYLCASSWQINEKLFFGSGTQLSVL.

The chain has TRBV18 and TRBJ1-6, with TRBD1 matching 9 bases. J gave up 8 bases and V 3 bases, and 5 bases lay outside the gene matches. The CDR3 spans 15 residues. The germline CDR1 and CDR2 sequences are KGHSH and LQKENI. The CDR3 DNA reads TGTGCCAGCTCACCTGGACAGGGGTTTTATTCACCCCTCCACTTT. Its translation: CASSPGQGFYSPLHF.

This clone was counted between two and nine times. CDR3: CASSLGQGREQYF. The CDR3 DNA is TGTGCCAGCAGCTTGGGACAGGGAAGGGAGCAGTACTTC. This chain links TRBV5-6 with TRBJ2-7; 7 bases match TRBD1. There are 13 residues in the CDR3. Per the germline V gene, CDR1 is SGHDT and CDR2 is YYEEEE. J was trimmed by 7 bases and V by 0 bases; bases with no gene match: 4.

This clone came up a few times. This same CDR3 is encoded by further DNA sequences in the sample. The chain is built from TRBV2 and TRBJ1-1, with TRBD1 matching over 7 bases. The CDR3 extends over 14 amino acids. CDR1 and CDR2 from the germline V gene are SNHLY and FYNNEI. V lost 5 bases and J lost 0; bases outside the gene matches: 3. The CDR3: CASSLTGMNTEAFF. CDR3 nucleotides: TGTGCCAGCAGTCTGACAGGGATGAACACTGAAGCTTTCTTT.

The chain uses TRBV18 and TRBJ2-7; 8 nucleotides match TRBD1. Losses at the gene ends were 3 bases for V and 3 bases for J; bases not matched to a gene: 4. Germline CDR1 and CDR2: KGHSH and LQKENI. The CDR3 spans 14 residues. CDR3 nucleotides: TGTGCCAGCTCACCCGAGACAGGGGACTACGAGCAGTACTTC. Amino acid sequence: CASSPETGDYEQYF.

The chain's CDR3 is CASSPVTGVDTEAFF. The CDR3 nucleotides are TGTGCCAGCAGCCCAGTGACAGGGGTTGACACTGAAGCTTTCTTT. This chain joins TRBV11-2 and TRBJ1-1; 8 positions agree with TRBD1. V lost 5 bases to trimming and J lost 3 bases; unmatched junction nucleotides: 8. This CDR3 has 15 residues. Germline CDR1 and CDR2: SGHAT and FQNNGV.

The J gene is TRBJ2-7, the V gene TRBV5-1, with a weak D call TRBD2 (6 bases). The CDR3 is 14 amino acids. Germline-derived CDR1 and CDR2 are SGHRS and YFSETQ. The V gene lost 4 bases and the J gene lost 4 bases, with 15 bases spanning the gap. The CDR3 DNA is TGCGCCAGCAGCAGGAGGGGAAATAGGTACGAGCAGTACTTC. It codes for CASSRRGNRYEQYF.

The gene calls are TRBV5-1 and TRBJ2-7; 8 positions agree with TRBD2. This CDR3 comprises 16 residues. V was clipped by 0 bases and J by 3 bases; unmatched bases: 8. The germline V gene has CDR1 SGHRS and CDR2 YFSETQ. The CDR3 DNA reads as TGCGCCAGCAGCTTGGAAACCCGGACTAGCCTCTACGAGCAGTACTTC. Translating gives CASSLETRTSLYEQYF.

V and J are TRBV11-1 and TRBJ2-7; tentative D call: TRBD1 (5 bases). The CDR3 covers 14 residues. The germline V gene has CDR1 SGHAT and CDR2 FQDESV (reference sequence). Trimming left V 1 base short and J 3 bases short, with 10 bases between. Here the CDR3 reads CASSLGGVLYEQYF. The DNA for the CDR3 is TGTGCCAGCAGCTTAGGGGGCGTCCTCTACGAGCAGTACTTC. The full variable domain, in which reference TRBV11-1 and TRBJ2-7 provide the parts outside the CDR3, is EAEVAQSPRYKITEKSQAVAFWCDPISGHATLYWYRQILGQGPELLVQFQDESVVDDSQLPKDRFSAERLKGVDSTLKIQPAELGDSAMYLCASSLGGVLYEQYFGPGTRLTVT.

On this clone itself: The junction departs from germline at one end; a sequencing error may be responsible. V usage is TRBV28 and J usage is TRBJ2-3; D gene ambiguous. In germline, CDR1 is MDHEN, CDR2 SYDVKM. The CDR3 is made up of 14 amino acids. In nucleotides, the CDR3 is TGTGCCAGCAGTTTCTACGAGGCGGCAGATGCGCAGTATTTT. This encodes CASSFYEAADAQYF.

The chain links TRBV30 to TRBJ1-6, with TRBD1 as a possible D gene (5 bases). Deletions cut 0 bases from V and 4 bases from J, with 13 bases between. CDR1 GTSNPN and CDR2 SVGIG come from the germline V gene (reference sequence). The CDR3 runs 16 residues. The CDR3 sequence is CAWSVLQRGYNSPLHF. Here the CDR3 DNA reads TGTGCCTGGAGTGTACTCCAACGGGGGTATAATTCACCCCTCCACTTT.

The chain uses TRBV4-1 and TRBJ1-3; D gene unclear. The CDR3 is made up of 18 amino acids. The V and J ends lost 4 bases and 3 bases respectively, with 22 bases between them. Germline values: CDR1 MGHRA, CDR2 YSYEKL. The CDR3 is CASSPYEGGFGGGNTIYF. Written as DNA, the CDR3 is TGCGCCAGCAGCCCATACGAAGGTGGCTTTGGCGGTGGAAACACCATATATTTT.

The rearrangement joins TRBV5-1 to TRBJ1-4, with D possibly TRBD1 on 5 matching bases. This CDR3 has 14 residues. Germline loops: CDR1 SGHRS, CDR2 YFSETQ. Trimming shortened V by 0 bases and J by 4 bases, and 7 bases separated the two germline ends. The CDR3 DNA follows: TGCGCCAGCAGCTTGGCCCAGGGTAATGAAAAACTGTTTTTT. It yields the protein CASSLAQGNEKLFF.

This chain's CDR3 is CATGQTRADTQYF. The DNA for the CDR3 is TGCGCCACCGGGCAAACCAGGGCAGATACGCAGTATTTT. The rearrangement links TRBV10-2 to TRBJ2-3; tentatively, D is TRBD1 (5 bases). The CDR3 sequence is 13 residues long. CDR1 and CDR2 (germline): WSHSY, SAAADI. Trimming stripped 10 bases from V and 4 bases from J, with 15 bases between.